These 24 T cell receptor beta chains originate from one sample sequenced in a study of blood T cell repertoires in COVID-19. Using immunoSEQ multiplex PCR, the repertoire was profiled, and TCRdb retains in-frame clones only, with some absent. Among roughly 28,000 clones listed, about 88% were seen once. Input material: peripheral blood. All receptors derive from a human donor with acute or convalescent COVID-19. The donor label of this sample is uncertain.

This chain uses TRBV3-1 (or the pseudogene TRBV3-2) with TRBJ2-7, with TRBD1 matching 8 bases. The germline V gene has CDR1 LGHDT and CDR2 YNNKEL (reference sequence). CDR3 length: 16 amino acids. Germline trimming cut 0 bases from V and 3 bases from J; bases unmatched to any gene: 7. The CDR3 nucleotides read TGTGCCAGCAGCCAAGATAACGGACAGGGTCGCTACGAGCAGTACTTC. Its translation is CASSQDNGQGRYEQYF.

This clone showed up just once. The chain uses TRBV19 and TRBJ2-4; D is uncertain. The CDR3 extends over 14 amino acids. V gave up 6 bases and J gave up 6 bases, with 15 bases separating them. Per germline, CDR1 LNHDA and CDR2 SQIVND (reference sequence). The CDR3 sequence is CASSAVEVRNIQYF. The DNA of the CDR3 is TGTGCCAGTAGCGCCGTAGAGGTACGAAACATTCAGTACTTC. The entire variable domain, with the rest obtained from reference TRBV19 and TRBJ2-4, is as follows: DGGITQSPKYLFRKEGQNVTLSCEQNLNHDAMYWYRQDPGQGLRLIYYSQIVNDFQKGDIAEGYSVSREKKESFPLTVTSAQKNPTAFYLCASSAVEVRNIQYFGAGTRLSVL.

This chain joins TRBV25-1 and TRBJ2-5; D unresolved. The germline V gene encodes CDR1 MGHDK and CDR2 SYGVNS. The CDR3 length is 15 residues. Trimming left V 1 base short and J 1 base short, with 10 bases between. CDR3 region: CASSEFRSSQETQYF. CDR3 coding DNA: TGTGCCAGCAGTGAATTCCGTTCGAGCCAAGAGACCCAGTACTTC.

The count of this clone is one. The rearrangement links TRBV27 to TRBJ2-1, with 9 nucleotides matching TRBD1. The CDR3 loop spans 14 amino acids. Germline V lookup: CDR1 MNHEY, CDR2 SMNVEV (reference sequence). V lost 5 bases and J lost 9; bases outside the gene matches: 8. The CDR3 reads CASSPGTGKAEQFF. The DNA for the CDR3 is TGTGCCAGCAGTCCGGGGACAGGGAAGGCTGAGCAGTTCTTC.

The genes are TRBV11-2 and TRBJ2-1; 10 bases match TRBD2. The CDR3 has 17 amino acids. Germline V gene lookup returns CDR1 SGHAT and CDR2 FQNNGV. V gave up 3 bases and J gave up 8 bases; unmatched junction bases: 13. The CDR3 bases are TGTGCCAGCAGCTTCCCGGGCCGTAGCGGGAGGATTCATGAGCAGTTCTTC. This encodes CASSFPGRSGRIHEQFF.

The genes are TRBV6-5 and TRBJ2-2, with TRBD2 identical over 8 bases. The ends lost 10 bases at V and 5 bases at J; junction bases unmatched: 0. The CDR3 spans 11 residues. CDR1 MNHEY and CDR2 SVGAGI come from the germline V gene. The CDR3 sequence is CATGGTGELFF. In DNA, the CDR3 is TGTGCCACGGGGGGGACCGGGGAGCTGTTTTTT.

The chain links TRBV28 to TRBJ2-3, with D possibly being TRBD2 (5 bases). This CDR3 spans 15 amino acids. The V gene lost 5 bases and the J gene lost 1 base, with 13 bases spanning the gap. Germline V lookup: CDR1 MDHEN, CDR2 SYDVKM. CDR3 coding DNA: TGTGCCAGCAGTGCCCTCGGGCGGGGCACAGATACGCAGTATTTT. This encodes CASSALGRGTDTQYF.

The chain links TRBV3-1 (or the pseudogene TRBV3-2) to TRBJ2-1, with TRBD2 matching over 8 bases. This CDR3 is built from 15 residues. CDR1 is LGHDT and CDR2 is YNNKEL in the germline V gene (reference sequence). Trimming at V came to 4 bases and at J to 3 bases, leaving 5 bases not matched to a gene. The CDR3 protein is CASSPRREVYNEQFF. The CDR3 nucleotides read TGTGCCAGCAGCCCCCGGCGGGAGGTCTACAATGAGCAGTTCTTC.

The rearrangement joins TRBV7-2 to TRBJ2-3, with 13 bases fitting TRBD2. Per germline, CDR1 SGHTA and CDR2 FQGNSA. The CDR3 loop spans 15 amino acids. V was pared by 6 bases and J by 7 bases, with 7 bases of the junction left unmatched. The CDR3 coding sequence is TGTGCCAGCAGGGGGGGGACTAGCGGGATGTATACGCAGTATTTT. This codes for CASRGGTSGMYTQYF.

The CDR3 region has the DNA TGTGCCAGCAGCATGATTAAGGGGCAGCGCTACGAGCAGTACTTC. This encodes CASSMIKGQRYEQYF. The chain couples TRBV28 to TRBJ2-7; D may be TRBD1 (5 bases). Germline V gene lookup returns CDR1 MDHEN and CDR2 SYDVKM. This CDR3 has 15 amino acids. Trimming took 6 bases from V and 3 from J, leaving 18 bases between them.

The chain has TRBV14 and TRBJ2-6; D uncertain. With 2 bases removed from V and 4 bases from J, the gap between germline ends came to 6 bases. The germline V gene has CDR1 SGHDN and CDR2 FVKESK. This CDR3 is built from 14 residues. The CDR3 loop reads CASSQFVGANVLTF. The CDR3 nucleotides read TGTGCCAGCAGCCAATTCGTCGGGGCCAACGTCCTGACTTTC.

This sequence joins TRBV7-2 and TRBJ1-5, with TRBD1 identical over 8 bases. This CDR3 comprises 16 residues. V shed 1 base, J shed 1 base, and the junction held 3 bases outside the gene matches. CDR1 and CDR2 (germline): SGHTA, FQGNSA. This CDR3 is CASSLVAGGSNQPQHF. DNA for the CDR3: TGTGCCAGCAGCTTAGTGGCAGGGGGCAGCAATCAGCCCCAGCATTTT.

This clone occurred once. V usage is TRBV6-5 and J usage is TRBJ2-7; 7 positions agree with TRBD2. Germline trimming cut 0 bases from V and 2 bases from J; bases unmatched to any gene: 4. The CDR3 length is 15 residues. CDR1 MNHEY and CDR2 SVGAGI come from the germline V gene. In nucleotides, the CDR3 is TGTGCCAGCAGTTACTCGGCTAGCGGAACCTACGAGCAGTACTTC. This encodes CASSYSASGTYEQYF.

The chain uses TRBV30 and TRBJ2-7; a weak D match, TRBD1 (6 bases). Trimming pared 0 bases from V and 7 bases from J, leaving 10 bases between. The germline V gene has CDR1 GTSNPN and CDR2 SVGIG (reference sequence). The CDR3 length is 12 residues. CDR3 nucleotides: TGTGCCTGGAGTGTGCAGGGGTGGGAGCAGTACTTC. Translation: CAWSVQGWEQYF. The full variable domain, in which reference TRBV30 and TRBJ2-7 provide the parts outside the CDR3, is SQTIHQWPATLVQPVGSPLSLECTVEGTSNPNLYWYRQAAGRGLQLLFYSVGIGQISSEVPQNLSASRPQDRQFILSSKKLLLSDSGFYLCAWSVQGWEQYFGPGTRLTVT.

This chain connects TRBV9 to TRBJ2-3; TRBD1 might be the D (5 bases). V dropped 4 bases and J dropped 3 bases, with 15 bases sitting between them. This CDR3 region has 15 residues. Germline values: CDR1 SGDLS, CDR2 YYNGEE. DNA of the CDR3: TGTGCCAGCAGCCCCGTTCAATCAGGGACAGATACGCAGTATTTT. It encodes CASSPVQSGTDTQYF.

V usage is TRBV6-4 and J usage is TRBJ1-1; a weak D match, TRBD1 (5 bases). Germline CDR1 is MRHNA and CDR2 is SNTAGT. The CDR3 is made up of 13 amino acids. V shed 4 bases and J shed 2 bases, with 8 bases lying between them. The DNA of the CDR3 is TGTGCCAGCAGTGTAGGGACTAACACTGAAGCTTTCTTT. This gives the protein CASSVGTNTEAFF.

CDR3 sequence: CASSPQTGAGYTF. The CDR3 DNA is TGTGCCAGCTCACCACAAACAGGGGCTGGCTACACCTTC. The genes are TRBV18 and TRBJ1-2, with 7 bases fitting TRBD1. The CDR3 sequence is 13 residues long. V lost 1 base and J lost 7; bases outside the gene matches: 3. Germline CDR1 is KGHSH and CDR2 is LQKENI.

The chain is built from TRBV27 and TRBJ2-7; TRBD1 matches at 8 bases. With V trimmed by 5 bases and J by 2 bases, 5 bases remained unmatched. The germline CDR1 and CDR2 sequences are MNHEY and SMNVEV (reference sequence). The CDR3 consists of 14 residues. This chain's CDR3 is CASSPKQGAYEQYF. CDR3 bases: TGTGCCAGCAGTCCCAAACAGGGGGCCTACGAGCAGTACTTC.

The V gene is TRBV18, the J gene TRBJ2-2, with D possibly being TRBD2 (5 bases). Trimming stripped 3 bases from V and 0 bases from J, with 11 bases between. This CDR3 has 16 amino acids. CDR1 and CDR2 from the germline V gene are KGHSH and LQKENI. The CDR3 protein is CASSPRAVANTGELFF. The CDR3 coding sequence is TGTGCCAGCTCACCGAGGGCGGTAGCGAACACCGGGGAGCTGTTTTTT.

This chain joins TRBV7-8 and TRBJ2-3, with D unclear. The germline CDR1 and CDR2 sequences are SGHVS and FQNEAQ. This CDR3 has 11 residues. The V gene lost 6 bases and the J gene lost 5 bases, with 6 bases spanning the gap. CDR3 protein: CASSQIDTQYF. The CDR3 DNA reads TGTGCCAGCAGTCAAATAGATACGCAGTATTTT.

V gene TRBV13 combines with J gene TRBJ2-3, with TRBD2 matching 10 bases. Germline V lookup: CDR1 PRHDT, CDR2 FYEKMQ (reference sequence). The CDR3 totals 14 residues. V lost 8 bases and J lost 1; bases outside the gene matches: 3. The CDR3 is CASAGTSGTDTQYF. The CDR3 nucleotides are TGTGCCAGCGCCGGGACTAGCGGCACAGATACGCAGTATTTT.

The genes are TRBV9 and TRBJ1-1, with a tentative D call TRBD1 (6 bases). V lost 4 bases and J lost 7, with 14 bases in between. This CDR3 is built from 13 residues. The V gene's germline CDR1 is SGDLS and CDR2 YYNGEE. The CDR3 here is CASSRGQPDEAFF. The CDR3 DNA reads as TGTGCCAGCAGCAGAGGACAGCCAGATGAAGCTTTCTTT.

The rearrangement uses TRBV10-3 and TRBJ2-1; 12 nucleotides match TRBD2. The CDR3 runs to 15 residues. Germline trimming cut 4 bases from V and 8 bases from J; bases unmatched to any gene: 6. CDR1 and CDR2 from the germline V gene are ENHRY and SYGVKD. The CDR3 sequence is CAISASSGGAHEQFF. DNA for the CDR3: TGTGCCATCAGTGCTTCTAGCGGGGGGGCCCATGAGCAGTTCTTC.

This chain uses TRBV11-3 with TRBJ2-2, with 7 bases matching TRBD2. Germline V CDR1 and CDR2: SGHNT, YENEEA. V gave up 5 bases and J gave up 10 bases; unmatched junction bases: 7. The CDR3 totals 13 residues. The CDR3 sequence is CASSRDYPTELFF. The CDR3 DNA reads as TGTGCCAGCAGCCGGGACTACCCAACGGAGCTGTTTTTT.